This T cell receptor (beta chain) emerged from a study of blood T cell repertoires in COVID-19. V trimming: 3 bases; J trimming: 2 bases; junction bases outside the gene matches: 4. Germline CDR1 reads SGHRS; CDR2 reads YFSETQ. The CDR3 contains 14 residues. TCRdb keeps only in-frame clones here, not all; method: immunoSEQ multiplex PCR. This sample has about 200,000 clones; about four fifths occur once, and the top ten carry about 7.8%. The source is a woman older than 75 with COVID-19, enrolled during active disease. The V and J genes are TRBV5-1 and TRBJ1-1; 7 bases line up with TRBD1. The sample was peripheral blood. The chain's CDR3 is CASSWTGGNTEAFF. The DNA of the CDR3 is TGCGCCAGCAGCTGGACAGGCGGTAACACTGAAGCTTTCTTT.